Shown below are 14 T cell receptor beta chains from a single sample sequenced in a study of T cells in Graves' hyperthyroidism and ophthalmopathy. TCR beta CDR3 sequences were amplified from RNA transcripts. The primer set for the first-round RT-PCR of the TCR CDR3 was HTBI. One entry per CDR3 protein results from TCRdb running MiXCR on the multiplex PCR reads. The table includes roughly 510,000 distinct CDR3 sequences, about 20% detected once. The sequenced sample consisted of blood. Every receptor here comes from a man between 18 and 29 years old with Graves' hyperthyroidism.

This clonotype was seen many times. The V and J genes are TRBV19 and TRBJ1-1; 9 nucleotides agree with TRBD1. The CDR3 spans 14 residues. J gave up 1 base and V 7 bases, and 4 bases lay outside the gene matches. The germline gives CDR1 LNHDA, CDR2 SQIVND (reference sequence). The DNA for the CDR3 is TGTGCCAGTACGACAGGGGGACCGAACACTGAAGCTTTCTTT. Translation: CASTTGGPNTEAFF.

The V gene is TRBV6-5, the J gene TRBJ1-1; D is possibly TRBD1 (6 bases). Germline V gene lookup returns CDR1 MNHEY and CDR2 SVGAGI. CDR3 length: 16 residues. Trimming removed 4 bases from V and 0 bases from J, with 15 bases in between. CDR3 coding DNA: TGTGCCAGCAGTTCCGACAGGTCCGTTATGAACACTGAAGCTTTCTTT. It translates to CASSSDRSVMNTEAFF.

This clonotype was seen at least ten times. The chain carries TRBV20-1 and TRBJ1-2; D not certain. The CDR3 runs to 14 residues. Germline lookup yields CDR1 DFQATT and CDR2 SNEGSKA (reference sequence). Trimming removed 1 base at V and 4 bases at J, with 13 bases between. The CDR3: CSARAAGVRYGYTF. The DNA of the CDR3 is TGCAGTGCTAGAGCCGCCGGGGTACGCTATGGCTACACCTTC.

As DNA, the CDR3 is TGTGCCAGCAGCCAAGATCGGGATAATTCACCCCTCCACTTT. Its translation is CASSQDRDNSPLHF. The chain carries TRBV4-2 and TRBJ1-6; D call uncertain. CDR3 length: 14 amino acids. V was shortened by 0 bases and J by 5 bases, with 5 bases between the two germline ends. Germline lookup yields CDR1 LGHNA and CDR2 YNFKEQ.

Ten or more counts support this clonotype. The V and J genes are TRBV6-1 and TRBJ1-2; TRBD1 might be the D (6 bases). Per the germline V gene, CDR1 is MNHNS and CDR2 is SASEGT. This CDR3 has 14 residues. Trimming took off 0 bases at V and 5 bases at J, with 10 bases between the two ends. CDR3 nucleotides: TGTGCCAGCAGTGAAGCGGGAGGGGGTTATGGCTACACCTTC. It encodes CASSEAGGGYGYTF.

The chain couples TRBV4-2 to TRBJ2-7; no clear D. V shed 0 bases and J shed 4 bases, with 10 bases lying between them. The CDR3 sequence is 14 residues long. Looked up from germline, CDR1 is LGHNA and CDR2 is YNFKEQ. The CDR3 loop reads CASSQERYEYEQYF. CDR3 nucleotide sequence: TGTGCCAGCAGCCAAGAAAGGTACGAATACGAGCAGTACTTC.

This clonotype was observed many times. The CDR3 region is CASGPQGSAFF. The CDR3 bases are TGTGCTAGTGGTCCGCAGGGATCAGCTTTCTTT. The rearrangement joins TRBV12-5 to TRBJ1-1; a possible D gene is TRBD1 (5 bases). The CDR3 has 11 amino acids. V lost 5 bases and J 10 bases, leaving 11 bases between the germline ends. The germline V gene has CDR1 LGHNT and CDR2 FRNRAP.

This clonotype was counted between two and nine times. The chain combines TRBV12-3 or TRBV12-4 with TRBJ1-1; perhaps TRBD1 as D (5 bases). With 3 bases removed from V and 6 bases from J, the gap between germline ends came to 8 bases. The CDR3 runs to 12 residues. CDR3 region: CASSFWGAEAFF. The CDR3 coding sequence is TGTGCCAGCAGTTTTTGGGGGGCTGAAGCTTTCTTT.

This clonotype has only a few counts. The V call is TRBV19, the J call TRBJ2-7; TRBD1 agrees at 8 bases. The trim removed 2 bases at V and 1 base at J, leaving 7 bases unmatched. CDR1 is LNHDA and CDR2 is SQIVND in the germline V gene (reference sequence). The CDR3 loop spans 16 amino acids. Here the CDR3 reads CASSITGTGFSYEQYF. The CDR3 nucleotides are TGTGCCAGTAGTATAACCGGGACAGGCTTTTCCTACGAGCAGTACTTC.

This clonotype was detected many times. The J gene is TRBJ1-3, the V gene TRBV7-9; D gene ambiguous. Germline loops: CDR1 SEHNR, CDR2 FQNEAQ (reference sequence). The germline V and J ends were trimmed by 5 bases and 0 bases, with 11 bases remaining between them. The CDR3 sequence is 15 residues long. The chain's CDR3 is CASSRTDYSGNTIYF. In DNA form, the CDR3 reads TGTGCCAGCAGCCGGACCGATTACTCTGGAAACACCATATATTTT.

Concerning this clonotype itself: A much larger clone lies one base from this, so it may be a read error. The genes are TRBV12-3 or TRBV12-4 and TRBJ1-6, with D uncertain. This CDR3 spans 14 amino acids. CDR3 in amino acids: CAISLLGRDSPLHF. The DNA of the CDR3 is TGTGCCATCAGTTTACTGGGAAGGGATTCACCCCTCCACTTT.

This clonotype has at least ten counts. An end of the junction differs from the germline gene, which may be a read error. The chain recombines TRBV6-2 or TRBV6-3 with TRBJ2-2; D unclear. Per the germline V gene, CDR1 is MNHEY and CDR2 is SVGEGT. The CDR3 is 11 amino acids. The DNA for the CDR3 is TGCGCCAGCAGGAGAACCGGGGAGCTGTTTTTT. It specifies CASRRTGELFF.

The chain couples TRBV10-3 to TRBJ2-5, with D possibly being TRBD2 (5 bases). Per germline, CDR1 ENHRY and CDR2 SYGVKD. CDR3 length equals 14 residues. The V gene lost 6 bases and the J gene lost 1 base, with 12 bases spanning the gap. In nucleotides, the CDR3 is TGTGCCATCAGGGGTGCGGGTTCCCAAGAGACCCAGTACTTC. This codes for CAIRGAGSQETQYF.

This clonotype was picked up many times. J is TRBJ2-5 and V is TRBV29-1; 10 nucleotides agree with TRBD2. The trim removed 6 bases at V and 3 bases at J, leaving 7 bases unmatched. This CDR3 region has 14 residues. The germline V gene encodes CDR1 SQVTM and CDR2 ANQGSEA. CDR3 loop: CSVPRTSGKETQYF. The CDR3 bases are TGCAGCGTCCCCAGGACTAGCGGTAAAGAGACCCAGTACTTC.